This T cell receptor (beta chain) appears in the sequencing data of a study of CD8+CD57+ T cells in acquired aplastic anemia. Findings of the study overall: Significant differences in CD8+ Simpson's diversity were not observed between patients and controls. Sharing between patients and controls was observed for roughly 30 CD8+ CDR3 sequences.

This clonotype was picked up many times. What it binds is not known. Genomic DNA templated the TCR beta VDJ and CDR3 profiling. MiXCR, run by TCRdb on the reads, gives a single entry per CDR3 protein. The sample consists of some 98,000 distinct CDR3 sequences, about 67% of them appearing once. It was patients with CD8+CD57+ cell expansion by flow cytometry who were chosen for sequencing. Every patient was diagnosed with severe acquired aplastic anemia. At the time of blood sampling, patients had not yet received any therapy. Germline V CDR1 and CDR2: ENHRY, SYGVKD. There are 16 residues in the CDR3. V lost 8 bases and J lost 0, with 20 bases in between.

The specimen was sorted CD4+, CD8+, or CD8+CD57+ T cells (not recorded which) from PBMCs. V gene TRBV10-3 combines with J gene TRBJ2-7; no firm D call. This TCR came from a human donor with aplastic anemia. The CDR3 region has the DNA TGTGCCATCTCACCATTATCAGGCCAAAGCTCCTACGAGCAGTACTTC. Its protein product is CAISPLSGQSSYEQYF.